This T cell receptor (beta chain) is drawn from a study of T cells in Graves' hyperthyroidism and ophthalmopathy. Study outcomes and limitations: Blood held most thyroid clonotypes expanded above 0.001 frequency.

The source material, RNA transcripts, was used to amplify TCR beta CDR3 regions. TCR CDR3 underwent first-round RT-PCR with the HTBI primer set. Using its own MiXCR run on the multiplex PCR reads, TCRdb lists one record per CDR3 protein. The data contain fewer than 750,000 distinct CDR3 sequences, roughly 14% of them singletons. The germline V gene encodes CDR1 DFQATT and CDR2 SNEGSKA (reference sequence). Between the trimmed V and J ends, which lost 2 bases and 3 bases, there was a span of 13 bases. This CDR3 has 14 residues. This clonotype was counted ten times or more. Its antigen is not known. Material for sequencing was blood. This TCR derives from a woman aged 45-60 years with Graves' ophthalmopathy. The chain couples TRBV20-1 to TRBJ1-1; possibly TRBD1 for D (5 bases). The DNA of the CDR3 is TGCAGTGCTAGAAAACAGGTTCTTTACACTGAAGCTTTCTTT. Encoded protein: CSARKQVLYTEAFF.